Here is one T cell receptor (beta chain) with its context. The specificity of this receptor is unknown. This sample is part of a study of monozygotic twins with inflammatory bowel disease (dated 2019 in TCRdb). Broadly, across the study: In total, around 28 monozygotic twin pairs made up the full study: 19 Danish pairs, all IBD-discordant, plus nine German pairs, of which four were IBD-concordant and five were IBD-discordant. Within discordant pairs, disease-associated traits were sought mainly by comparing IBD patients with their genetically identical healthy co-twins. Each individual had, on average, about 151 000 unique TCRalpha sequences and 181 000 unique TCRbeta sequences available for analysis.

Library method: 5' RACE. For each TCR library, 3,500 to 4,000 ng of total RNA was used. cDNA was synthesized with SMARTScribe reverse transcriptase in eight separate reactions per sample. During cDNA synthesis, template switching was used to introduce unique molecular identifiers that contained a 6-nucleotide sample barcode. TCRalpha and TCRbeta cDNA was amplified in two nested PCRs of around 15 and 10 cycles, and bead purification was carried out after each PCR. Before amplification, the cDNA was treated with uracil DNA-glycosylase and purified using the QIAquick PCR purification kit. The second PCR added Illumina TruSeq-compatible adapters along with sample-specific barcodes. Library quality and concentration were checked on TapeStation and Qubit, and libraries were pooled at around 5 ng each. Pooled libraries were sequenced on an Illumina HiSeq2500 single-index Rapid Run with 2 x 100 bp reads and custom sequencing primers. As for the authors' bioinformatics: UMI-based consensus assembly with MiGEC version 1.2.6 was used to correct PCR and sequencing errors. MiXCR version 2.1.1 was used for V(D)J alignment, clonotype assembly and CDR3 extraction. Normalisation of gene usage, clonotype sharing and MAIT/NKT TCR abundance was achieved by analysing the top 1000, 10 000 and 20 000 clonotypes per sample. After downsampling to 27 000 UMIs, diversity was calculated as the inverse Simpson index using the vegan R package. Statistical testing used paired Mann-Whitney U tests on the discordant twin pairs and applied Benjamini-Hochberg correction for multiple testing. With the reads reprocessed by TCRdb, a single entry stands for each CDR3 protein sequence and no DNA is reported. The V and J calls here are based on TCRdb, not the publication. This sample's table has entries for about 110,000 distinct CDR3 sequences. Together, the top ten hold 9.5% to 15% of the sample.

According to the germline V gene (reference sequence), CDR1 reads DFQATT and CDR2 reads SNEGSKA. The CDR3 starts with the cysteine, ends with the phenylalanine, and has 17 residues. DNA is not recorded here. From each donor, a roughly 2.5 ml peripheral blood sample was collected into PAXgene tubes and stored at -80 degrees C. Total RNA was isolated from whole blood with the PAXgene blood miRNA kit on an automated QIAcube, without T cell sorting. Peripheral blood from monozygotic twin pairs, either concordant or discordant for inflammatory bowel disease, underwent deep TCRalpha and TCRbeta repertoire profiling that used unique molecular barcoding. Smoking habits were recorded for all twin pairs, and individuals were classified as current, former or never smokers. What the research found in general, with its limitations: Compared with healthy twins, IBD patients shared fewer clonotypes with other individuals, and the difference was most pronounced in patients with signs of disease activity. No single strong signal or clonotype linked to IBD turned up in the results, so the idea that one exists was not supported. A decrease in TCRbeta repertoire diversity, as measured by inverse Simpson index, was observed in IBD patients compared with their healthy co-twins. No difference in repertoire similarity was observed between concordant and discordant twins, possibly owing to limited statistical power. Background noise and inter-individual variability may have been introduced into the repertoires by the differing immunosuppressive treatments among patients. The analysis was unable to tell different T cell subtypes apart.

Material for sequencing was blood. The chain was built from TRBV20-1 and TRBJ2-2; with no DNA, the TCRdb D assignment of TRBD2 cannot be verified. The sequence derives from a human donor with ulcerative colitis or Crohn's disease, or a healthy co-twin of an affected twin (not recorded which). The CDR3 has the sequence CSAPPQWGDSNTGELFF.